This T cell receptor beta chain was obtained from a study of radiation and T cells in renal cell carcinoma. Assay: immunoSEQ multiplex PCR; the TCRdb copy retains only in-frame clones and omits some. This table has roughly 150,000 clones, 87% appearing once. Points from the study as a whole: In blood, top tumor clones expanded by 2 weeks, shrinking by 4. Baseline intratumoral clonotype presence is unknown without pretreatment biopsies.

The time point was: blood 2 weeks post-SBRT. Treatment here: 15 Gy SBRT to primary tumor, nephrectomy 4 weeks later. Serial blood draws occurred at baseline and 2 and 4 weeks post-SBRT. Note on this clone: Its cognate antigen is unknown.

This CDR3 has 15 residues. V lost 2 bases and J lost 4, with 10 bases in between. The germline CDR1 and CDR2 sequences are SGHNT and YYREEE (reference sequence). This sequence originates from a woman between 45 and 65 years old with renal cell carcinoma. The specimen comprised blood, sampled from a patient whose treatment included radiotherapy and nephrectomy. V gene TRBV5-4 combines with J gene TRBJ2-6; a weak D match, TRBD1 (5 bases). In DNA, the CDR3 is TGTGCCAGCAGCTTTGGACAACCCGGGGCCAACGTCCTGACTTTC. Residues: CASSFGQPGANVLTF.